This T cell receptor beta chain was retrieved from a study of cytomegalovirus exposure and HLA in healthy donors. Study background: Findings of an earlier analysis included under 140 million unique TCR beta sequences from around 180 million T cells. Findings of the study overall: Reportedly, diagnosis of cytomegalovirus status by the classifier showed high specificity and sensitivity. A later analysis found TCR association rates differed by HLA locus, highest for DRB1 and lowest for HLA-C.

From its first to its last residue, the CDR3 has 16 amino acids. A word on this clone: What it binds is unknown. It is unclear where the CDR3 begins or ends on the DNA, so no DNA is shown, and the CDR3 is as TCRdb lists it.

PCR used 60 Vbeta primers and 13 Jbeta primers. The method was immunoSEQ multiplex PCR; TCRdb's version includes in-frame clones alone and lacks a portion of them. The sample has 95,000 to 150,000 clones; about 74% are singletons. This TCR came from a woman in her fifties or sixties in good health and CMV-seropositive. The sequencing input was PBMCs. The chain is built from TRBV21-1 and TRBJ1-6. TRBV21-1 is tagged as a pseudogene. CDR3 loop: CASSPKEVASGSPLHF.